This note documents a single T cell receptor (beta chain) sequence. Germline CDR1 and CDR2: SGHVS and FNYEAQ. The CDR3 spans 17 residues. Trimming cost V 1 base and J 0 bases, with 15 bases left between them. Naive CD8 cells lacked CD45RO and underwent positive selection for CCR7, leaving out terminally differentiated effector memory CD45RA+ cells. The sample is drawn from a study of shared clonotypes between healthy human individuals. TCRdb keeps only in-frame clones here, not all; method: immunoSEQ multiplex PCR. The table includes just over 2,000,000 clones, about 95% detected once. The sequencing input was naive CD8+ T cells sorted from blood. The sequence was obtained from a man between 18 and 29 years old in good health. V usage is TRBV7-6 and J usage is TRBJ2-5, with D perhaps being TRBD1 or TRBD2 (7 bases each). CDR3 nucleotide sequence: TGTGCCAGCAGCTTAGTCGCAGGGGGGGGGTACCAAGAGACCCAGTACTTC. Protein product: CASSLVAGGGYQETQYF.